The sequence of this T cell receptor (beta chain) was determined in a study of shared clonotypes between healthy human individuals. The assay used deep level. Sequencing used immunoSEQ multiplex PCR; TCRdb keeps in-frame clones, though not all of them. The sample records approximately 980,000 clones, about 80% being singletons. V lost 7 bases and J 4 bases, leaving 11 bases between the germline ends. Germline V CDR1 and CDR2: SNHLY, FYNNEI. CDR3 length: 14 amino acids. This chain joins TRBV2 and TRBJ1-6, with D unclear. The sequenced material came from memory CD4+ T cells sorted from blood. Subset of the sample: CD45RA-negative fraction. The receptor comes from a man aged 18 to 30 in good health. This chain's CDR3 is CASNKEVYNSPLHF. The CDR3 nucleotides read TGTGCCAGCAACAAGGAGGTTTATAATTCACCCCTCCACTTT. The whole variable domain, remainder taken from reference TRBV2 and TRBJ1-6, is EPEVTQTPSHQVTQMGQEVILRCVPISNHLYFYWYRQILGQKVEFLVSFYNNEISEKSEIFDDQFSVERPDGSNFTLKIRSTKLEDSAMYFCASNKEVYNSPLHFGNGTRLTVT.